The clone carrying this TCR beta chain came up a few times. V gave up 1 base and J gave up 1 base, with 7 bases separating them. CDR1 LGHDT and CDR2 YNNKEL come from the germline V gene (reference sequence). The CDR3 loop spans 15 amino acids. The data stem from a study of naive and memory T cell subsets. Both TRBC1 and TRBC2 were covered by a beta constant-region primer of two equimolar oligonucleotides. Nested alpha and beta constant-region primers with the SP2 primer drove four PCR rounds on ligated cDNA. TCRdb re-called the UMI-ligation and nested PCR reads with MiXCR, one entry per CDR3 protein. The table shows some 150,000 distinct CDR3 sequences, with approximately 15% occurring only once.

Sequenced material: naive CD4+ T cells from blood. The sequence was obtained from a human donor in good health. The chain employs TRBV3-1 and TRBJ2-2; D is undetermined. Here the CDR3 DNA reads TGTGCCAGCAGCCAAGGTAGACGGAACACCGGGGAGCTGTTTTTT. It specifies CASSQGRRNTGELFF.